The rows below give T cell receptor beta chains drawn from one sample of a study of response to subunit inactivated influenza vaccine. TCRdb reanalysed the RT-PCR reads using MiXCR and keeps one entry per CDR3 protein. Found here are fewer than 600,000 distinct CDR3 sequences, 7.2% of them singletons; the top ten hold around 13%. This specimen consisted of PBMCs from blood, obtained approximately 25 months after vaccination. These receptors came from a man between 50 and 75 years old who received an inactivated influenza vaccine. Both conserved end residues are part of each CDR3. Fields, in order: D gene, J gene, clone size, V gene, CDR3 DNA, CDR3 protein. The D gene is left open where the match is weak. Not every row has a clone size; where given, it reads once, few, many or a size class.

d_call: NA; j_call: TRBJ2-1; clone_size: NA; v_call: TRBV3-1; cdr3_nt: TGTGCCAGCAGCCAAGTATTACAGGCCAATGAGCAGTTCTTC; cdr3_aa: CASSQVLQANEQFF
d_call: NA; j_call: TRBJ2-3; clone_size: NA; v_call: TRBV29-1; cdr3_nt: TGCAGCGCCCTTCCCGCTCGGGATACGCAGTATTTT; cdr3_aa: CSALPARDTQYF
d_call: NA; j_call: TRBJ1-2; clone_size: few; v_call: TRBV20-1; cdr3_nt: TGCAGTGCTAGAGAGTCCGGAATCCTACGAGGCTACACCTTC; cdr3_aa: CSARESGILRGYTF
d_call: TRBD2; j_call: TRBJ2-7; clone_size: NA; v_call: TRBV20-1; cdr3_nt: TGCAGTGCCATCGGGACTAGCGGGGGGACGTCCTACGAGCAGTACTTC; cdr3_aa: CSAIGTSGGTSYEQYF
d_call: NA; j_call: TRBJ2-7; clone_size: NA; v_call: TRBV29-1; cdr3_nt: TGCAGCGTTGCGGCAGCCCCGCGGGGCGAGCAGTACTTC; cdr3_aa: CSVAAAPRGEQYF
d_call: NA; j_call: TRBJ2-7; clone_size: NA; v_call: TRBV28; cdr3_nt: TGTGCCAGCACTTCCCCGGGTCGACAAGTTGATCTGAGGCAGTACTTC; cdr3_aa: CASTSPGRQVDLRQYF
d_call: NA; j_call: TRBJ2-1; clone_size: few; v_call: TRBV6-5; cdr3_nt: TGTGCCAGCAGTTACTCCGGGCCGGGGGTCCGCGATGAGCAGTTCTTC; cdr3_aa: CASSYSGPGVRDEQFF
d_call: TRBD1; j_call: TRBJ1-5; clone_size: NA; v_call: TRBV27; cdr3_nt: TGTGCCAGCAGTGAGGACAGGGGAAGACAGCCCCAGCATTTT; cdr3_aa: CASSEDRGRQPQHF
d_call: NA; j_call: TRBJ2-7; clone_size: many; v_call: TRBV20-1; cdr3_nt: TGCAGTGCGCCCGGGACCGGACTTTTCGAGCAGTACTTC; cdr3_aa: CSAPGTGLFEQYF
d_call: NA; j_call: TRBJ1-4; clone_size: few; v_call: TRBV20-1; cdr3_nt: TGCAGTGCTAGTGATCCACGGGCAACTAATGAAAAACTGTTTTTT; cdr3_aa: CSASDPRATNEKLFF
d_call: TRBD2; j_call: TRBJ2-3; clone_size: NA; v_call: TRBV7-9; cdr3_nt: TGTGCCAGCAGCTTTTTGTCAAGTAGCGGGAGCACAGATACGCAGTATTTT; cdr3_aa: CASSFLSSSGSTDTQYF
d_call: NA; j_call: TRBJ2-4; clone_size: NA; v_call: TRBV3-1; cdr3_nt: TGTGCCAGCAGCCAAGCGGCGGGACACCGCGGCATTCAGTACTTC; cdr3_aa: CASSQAAGHRGIQYF
d_call: TRBD2; j_call: TRBJ2-1; clone_size: NA; v_call: TRBV20-1; cdr3_nt: TGCAGTGCTAGAGATGTAGCGGGAGGGCCCTACAATGAGCAGTTCTTC; cdr3_aa: CSARDVAGGPYNEQFF
d_call: NA; j_call: TRBJ2-3; clone_size: few; v_call: TRBV28; cdr3_nt: TGTGCCAGCAGTTTCCCGACAAGCACAGATACGCAGTATTTT; cdr3_aa: CASSFPTSTDTQYF
d_call: TRBD2; j_call: TRBJ2-5; clone_size: NA; v_call: TRBV6-2/TRBV6-3; cdr3_nt: TGTGCCAGCATTTATGCAGCGGGAGGCGAGACCCAGTACTTC; cdr3_aa: CASIYAAGGETQYF
d_call: TRBD2; j_call: TRBJ2-1; clone_size: few; v_call: TRBV14; cdr3_nt: TGTGCCAGCAGCCAAGACGTTACTAGCGGGTCCTACAATGAGCAGTTCTTC; cdr3_aa: CASSQDVTSGSYNEQFF
d_call: NA; j_call: TRBJ1-5; clone_size: few; v_call: TRBV20-1; cdr3_nt: TGCAGTGCCAGGGCAGGGACCAGCAATCAGCCCCAGCATTTT; cdr3_aa: CSARAGTSNQPQHF
d_call: NA; j_call: TRBJ2-1; clone_size: NA; v_call: TRBV29-1; cdr3_nt: TGCAGCGTTGAGGGTGGATTCTACAATGAGCAGTTCTTC; cdr3_aa: CSVEGGFYNEQFF
d_call: NA; j_call: TRBJ2-1; clone_size: few; v_call: TRBV6-1; cdr3_nt: TGTGCCAGCAGTGCCACGGGACCCAACAATGAGCAGTTCTTC; cdr3_aa: CASSATGPNNEQFF
d_call: NA; j_call: TRBJ2-1; clone_size: NA; v_call: TRBV10-3; cdr3_nt: TGTGCCATCAGTCCTACTCCCAGGGTAGTCGTGAGCTACAATGAGCAGTTCTTC; cdr3_aa: CAISPTPRVVVSYNEQFF
d_call: NA; j_call: TRBJ2-7; clone_size: few; v_call: TRBV15; cdr3_nt: TGTGCCACCAGCGGCCCCCGACAGGAGGGCTACGAGCAGTACTTC; cdr3_aa: CATSGPRQEGYEQYF
d_call: NA; j_call: TRBJ2-7; clone_size: NA; v_call: TRBV7-2; cdr3_nt: TGTGCCAGCAGCGCCTCGTCGGTCTCAGGTACCTACGAGCAGTACTTC; cdr3_aa: CASSASSVSGTYEQYF
d_call: TRBD2; j_call: TRBJ2-7; clone_size: NA; v_call: TRBV28; cdr3_nt: TGTGCCAGCAGTTCTCGGACTAGCGGGGTGTCCGAGCAGTACTTC; cdr3_aa: CASSSRTSGVSEQYF
d_call: NA; j_call: TRBJ1-1; clone_size: few; v_call: TRBV30; cdr3_nt: TGTGCCTGGAAGCTGAGGCCAGCTTTTCGAATGAACACTGAAGCTTTCTTT; cdr3_aa: CAWKLRPAFRMNTEAFF
d_call: NA; j_call: TRBJ1-2; clone_size: NA; v_call: TRBV7-9; cdr3_nt: TGTGCCAGCAGCCTTCAGGGTTTTGGCGGCTACACCTTC; cdr3_aa: CASSLQGFGGYTF
d_call: TRBD1; j_call: TRBJ1-2; clone_size: few; v_call: TRBV12-3/TRBV12-4; cdr3_nt: TGTGCCAGCAGCCAGACAGGGGCTTATGGCTACACCTTC; cdr3_aa: CASSQTGAYGYTF
d_call: NA; j_call: TRBJ1-1; clone_size: few; v_call: TRBV12-3/TRBV12-4; cdr3_nt: TGTGCCAGCAGGGCCAGGTTTTGGAACACTGAAGCTTTCTTT; cdr3_aa: CASRARFWNTEAFF
d_call: TRBD1; j_call: TRBJ1-1; clone_size: many; v_call: TRBV20-1; cdr3_nt: TGCAGTGCCGTGGACAGGGGGCAAGCTTTCTTT; cdr3_aa: CSAVDRGQAFF
d_call: NA; j_call: TRBJ2-1; clone_size: NA; v_call: TRBV6-1; cdr3_nt: TGTGCCAGCAGGATCATGGGGAGGTCCTACAATGAGCAGTTCTTC; cdr3_aa: CASRIMGRSYNEQFF
d_call: NA; j_call: TRBJ1-1; clone_size: NA; v_call: TRBV28; cdr3_nt: TGTGCCAGCAGTTTATGGGCGGAATACACTGAAGCTTTCTTT; cdr3_aa: CASSLWAEYTEAFF
d_call: NA; j_call: TRBJ1-2; clone_size: many; v_call: TRBV4-2; cdr3_nt: TGTGCCAGCAGCCAAGACGTCAACTATGGCTACACCTTC; cdr3_aa: CASSQDVNYGYTF
d_call: TRBD1; j_call: TRBJ1-2; clone_size: many; v_call: TRBV12-3/TRBV12-4; cdr3_nt: TGTGCCAGCAGACGGGAGACAGGGGATGGCTACACCTTC; cdr3_aa: CASRRETGDGYTF
d_call: NA; j_call: TRBJ2-4; clone_size: few; v_call: TRBV11-2; cdr3_nt: TGTGCCAGCAGCCGCTTGAGGGGAGCCAAAAACATTCAGTACTTC; cdr3_aa: CASSRLRGAKNIQYF
d_call: NA; j_call: TRBJ2-2; clone_size: many; v_call: TRBV7-9; cdr3_nt: TGTGCCAGCAGCTTCTATAGGGAAGTTTCCACCGGGGAGCTGTTTTTT; cdr3_aa: CASSFYREVSTGELFF
d_call: NA; j_call: TRBJ2-7; clone_size: few; v_call: TRBV12-3/TRBV12-4; cdr3_nt: TGTGCCAGCAGTTTAGGACCGACCCTCTACGAGCAGTACTTC; cdr3_aa: CASSLGPTLYEQYF
d_call: NA; j_call: TRBJ2-2; clone_size: NA; v_call: TRBV28; cdr3_nt: TGTGCCAGCAGTTTCCGGCAAGCGGACACCGGGGAGCTGTTTTTT; cdr3_aa: CASSFRQADTGELFF
d_call: NA; j_call: TRBJ2-3; clone_size: many; v_call: TRBV2; cdr3_nt: TGTGCCAGCAGTGAACAGGGGGATACGCAGTATTTT; cdr3_aa: CASSEQGDTQYF
d_call: NA; j_call: TRBJ2-3; clone_size: few; v_call: TRBV15; cdr3_nt: TGTGCCACCAGCAGGACCCCGACCAGCACAGATACGCAGTATTTT; cdr3_aa: CATSRTPTSTDTQYF
d_call: TRBD2; j_call: TRBJ2-1; clone_size: NA; v_call: TRBV12-3/TRBV12-4; cdr3_nt: TGTGCCAGCAGTTCACAGGGACTAGCGGGATACAATGAGCAGTTCTTC; cdr3_aa: CASSSQGLAGYNEQFF
d_call: NA; j_call: TRBJ1-4; clone_size: many; v_call: TRBV12-3/TRBV12-4; cdr3_nt: TGTGCCAGCAAACCATTGGGAGGGCTCGAAAAACTGTTTTTT; cdr3_aa: CASKPLGGLEKLFF
d_call: TRBD2; j_call: TRBJ2-2; clone_size: many; v_call: TRBV27; cdr3_nt: TGTGCCAGCAGTTTGATCCGCGGTAGCGGGAGGGCCACCGGGGAGCTGTTTTTT; cdr3_aa: CASSLIRGSGRATGELFF